One and the same sample provided the 19 T cell receptor beta chains below, sequenced in a study of PD-1 blockade in classical Hodgkin lymphoma. All patients experienced relapse after autologous stem cell transplantation, and brentuximab vedotin exposure was variable. TCRdb's table, derived via immunoSEQ multiplex PCR, lists solely in-frame clones and lacks some. The sample contains around 20,000 clones, about four fifths of which appear only once. The source material was peripheral blood mononuclear cells (PBMCs), sampled before the second cycle of nivolumab. The receptors come from a human donor with classical Hodgkin lymphoma.

The CDR3 sequence: CASSLAGGAAGYTF. The CDR3, as DNA: TGTGCCAGCAGCTTGGCCGGGGGGGCAGCTGGCTACACCTTC. The chain combines TRBV5-4 with TRBJ1-2; tentative D call: TRBD1 (6 bases). The CDR3 extends over 14 amino acids. In germline, CDR1 is SGHNT, CDR2 YYREEE (reference sequence). V was shortened by 0 bases and J by 7 bases, with 13 bases between the two germline ends.

J is TRBJ1-5 and V is TRBV5-1, with D uncertain. The germline V gene has CDR1 SGHRS and CDR2 YFSETQ. With 0 bases removed from V and 4 bases from J, the gap between germline ends came to 5 bases. This CDR3 is 13 amino acids long. The CDR3 nucleotides are TGCGCCAGCAGCTTGGACCCAAATCAGCCCCAGCATTTT. Translation gives CASSLDPNQPQHF.

The chain joins TRBV4-3 to TRBJ2-7, with 13 bases fitting TRBD2. The germline CDR1 and CDR2 sequences are LGHNA and YSLEER. CDR3 size: 16 residues. With V trimmed by 4 bases and J by 3 bases, 6 bases remained unmatched. The DNA of the CDR3 is TGCGCCAGCAGCCCCTCCTGGACTAGCGGGGGCTACGAGCAGTACTTC. This translates into CASSPSWTSGGYEQYF.

V usage is TRBV6-5 and J usage is TRBJ2-7, with D perhaps given as TRBD1 or TRBD2 (6 bases each). The CDR3 is 13 amino acids. V lost 9 bases, J lost 0 bases, and 12 bases lay in between. Looked up from germline, CDR1 is MNHEY and CDR2 is SVGAGI. This CDR3 reads CASGGPSSYEQYV. CDR3 coding DNA: TGTGCCAGTGGGGGGCCCAGCTCCTACGAGCAGTACGTC.

A note on this clone: Relative to the germline gene, one junction end is altered; a read error may explain this. The V and J genes are TRBV6-1 and TRBJ2-7; 11 nucleotides match TRBD2. Germline CDR1 and CDR2: MNHNS and SASEGT. This CDR3 spans 14 amino acids. This CDR3 is CASSSGRISHEQYF. The CDR3 nucleotides read TGTGCCAGCTCTAGCGGGAGGATCTCCCACGAGCAGTACTTC.

Concerning this clone itself: An end of the junction differs from the germline gene, which may be a read error. CDR3 nucleotides: TGTGCCAGCACTTACGCGGGGGGACGCTCCTACAATGAGCAGTTCTTC. It codes for CASTYAGGRSYNEQFF. The chain joins TRBV6-5 to TRBJ2-1; 8 nucleotides line up with TRBD2. Germline values: CDR1 MNHEY, CDR2 SVGAGI. This CDR3 has 16 amino acids.

V usage is TRBV10-3 and J usage is TRBJ1-2; a weak D match, TRBD1 (5 bases). In germline, CDR1 is ENHRY, CDR2 SYGVKD. CDR3 length: 12 residues. V shed 9 bases and J shed 8 bases, with 16 bases lying between them. CDR3 nucleotide sequence: TGTGCCATGTGGAGGGGCGACGGGGGCTACACCTTC. This gives the protein CAMWRGDGGYTF.

The chain joins TRBV6-5 to TRBJ2-7; a possible D gene is TRBD1 (5 bases). Trimming took off 2 bases at V and 7 bases at J, with 18 bases between the two ends. Per germline, CDR1 MNHEY and CDR2 SVGAGI. The CDR3 extends over 15 amino acids. CDR3 amino acids: CASSYTPGPGEEQYF. DNA of the CDR3: TGTGCCAGCAGTTACACCCCAGGGCCTGGGGAAGAGCAGTACTTC.

The chain is built from TRBV7-9 and TRBJ2-5, with 7 bases identical to TRBD1. This CDR3 spans 15 amino acids. Per the germline V gene, CDR1 is SEHNR and CDR2 is FQNEAQ (reference sequence). V lost 3 bases and J lost 1; bases outside the gene matches: 5. The CDR3 here is CASSLGQQFQETQYF. In DNA form, the CDR3 reads TGTGCCAGCAGCTTGGGACAGCAATTCCAAGAGACCCAGTACTTC.

This clone was counted once. V gene TRBV28 combines with J gene TRBJ2-6; 7 nucleotides align to TRBD1. CDR1 and CDR2 from the germline V gene are MDHEN and SYDVKM. This CDR3 spans 17 amino acids. Trimming at V came to 5 bases and at J to 3 bases, leaving 10 bases not matched to a gene. CDR3 sequence reads: CASSPPTGVDGANVLTF. CDR3 in DNA: TGTGCCAGCAGTCCCCCTACAGGGGTAGATGGGGCCAACGTCCTGACTTTC.

This clone showed up just once. The chain uses TRBV11-2 and TRBJ1-2, with a tentative D call TRBD1 (5 bases). CDR3 length: 13 residues. The germline V and J ends were trimmed by 4 bases and 8 bases, with 14 bases remaining between them. The germline gives CDR1 SGHAT, CDR2 FQNNGV. The CDR3 sequence is CASSWVTALGYTF. The DNA for the CDR3 is TGTGCCAGCAGCTGGGTGACAGCGCTGGGCTACACCTTC.

The chain joins TRBV27 to TRBJ2-1, with D maybe TRBD1 (5 bases). Per the germline V gene, CDR1 is MNHEY and CDR2 is SMNVEV (reference sequence). This CDR3 is 15 amino acids long. V was trimmed by 0 bases and J by 2 bases, leaving 8 bases between them. The CDR3 DNA reads TGTGCCAGCAGTTTATCGGGGCCCCCCTACAATGAGCAGTTCTTC. Translated, it gives CASSLSGPPYNEQFF.

This clone was detected only once. The CDR3 spells CASGTTGGSEAFF. The CDR3 DNA reads as TGTGCCAGCGGAACGACAGGGGGCTCTGAAGCTTTCTTT. The V and J genes are TRBV7-8 and TRBJ1-1; TRBD1 agrees at 10 bases. V was pared by 8 bases and J by 6 bases, with 6 bases of the junction left unmatched. This CDR3 contains 13 residues. CDR1 is SGHVS and CDR2 is FQNEAQ in the germline V gene.

The rearrangement links TRBV11-2 to TRBJ1-4; perhaps TRBD1 as D (6 bases). The V and J ends lost 3 bases and 0 bases respectively, with 17 bases between them. The CDR3 length is 18 residues. In germline, CDR1 is SGHAT, CDR2 FQNNGV. The CDR3 bases are TGTGCCAGCAGCTTTTTGTGGACAGTCCCTACAACTAATGAAAAACTGTTTTTT. This sequence encodes CASSFLWTVPTTNEKLFF.

This chain connects TRBV6-5 to TRBJ2-7, with no clear D. Germline V gives CDR1 MNHEY, CDR2 SVGAGI. Between the trimmed V and J ends, which lost 4 bases and 4 bases, there was a span of 17 bases. The CDR3 consists of 15 residues. The CDR3 is CASSSPSVRWYEQYF. The DNA for the CDR3 is TGTGCCAGCAGTTCCCCGAGCGTACGGTGGTACGAGCAGTACTTC.

In its sample, this clone ranks as hyperexpanded. V gene TRBV19 combines with J gene TRBJ2-7; D gene unclear. Between the trimmed V and J ends, which lost 5 bases and 3 bases, there was a span of 5 bases. This CDR3 spans 11 amino acids. Germline V lookup: CDR1 LNHDA, CDR2 SQIVND (reference sequence). The CDR3 reads CASSLGYEQYF. In nucleotides, the CDR3 is TGTGCCAGTAGTCTCGGCTACGAGCAGTACTTC.

The chain employs TRBV7-9 and TRBJ1-1, with 7 bases aligning to TRBD1. This CDR3 is 15 amino acids long. Germline V gene lookup returns CDR1 SEHNR and CDR2 FQNEAQ (reference sequence). V shed 4 bases and J 5 bases; nucleotides not matched to a gene: 10. CDR3 loop: CASSSSRQGRTEAFF. The CDR3 DNA sequence: TGTGCCAGCAGCTCCTCGCGACAGGGTAGGACTGAAGCTTTCTTT.

In its sample, this clone is medium-sized (0.01 to 0.1%). The V and J genes are TRBV4-2 and TRBJ1-2, with 8 bases that match TRBD1. The V gene's germline CDR1 is LGHNA and CDR2 YNFKEQ. V was pared by 1 base and J by 8 bases, with 6 bases of the junction left unmatched. The CDR3 has 14 residues. For the CDR3, the DNA is TGTGCCAGCAGCCAAGGGACAGGGTTGCGGGGCTACACCTTC. It translates to CASSQGTGLRGYTF.

The J gene is TRBJ2-3, the V gene TRBV6-8, with TRBD2 matching 7 bases. Germline CDR1 is MNHGY and CDR2 is SAAAGT. The CDR3 is 17 residues long. The V gene end was trimmed by 0 bases and the J gene end by 2 bases; junction bases not matched to a gene: 8. Written as DNA, the CDR3 is TGTGCCAGCAGTTACTCGAGGCTAGCGGCGTCCACAGATACGCAGTATTTT. This codes for CASSYSRLAASTDTQYF.